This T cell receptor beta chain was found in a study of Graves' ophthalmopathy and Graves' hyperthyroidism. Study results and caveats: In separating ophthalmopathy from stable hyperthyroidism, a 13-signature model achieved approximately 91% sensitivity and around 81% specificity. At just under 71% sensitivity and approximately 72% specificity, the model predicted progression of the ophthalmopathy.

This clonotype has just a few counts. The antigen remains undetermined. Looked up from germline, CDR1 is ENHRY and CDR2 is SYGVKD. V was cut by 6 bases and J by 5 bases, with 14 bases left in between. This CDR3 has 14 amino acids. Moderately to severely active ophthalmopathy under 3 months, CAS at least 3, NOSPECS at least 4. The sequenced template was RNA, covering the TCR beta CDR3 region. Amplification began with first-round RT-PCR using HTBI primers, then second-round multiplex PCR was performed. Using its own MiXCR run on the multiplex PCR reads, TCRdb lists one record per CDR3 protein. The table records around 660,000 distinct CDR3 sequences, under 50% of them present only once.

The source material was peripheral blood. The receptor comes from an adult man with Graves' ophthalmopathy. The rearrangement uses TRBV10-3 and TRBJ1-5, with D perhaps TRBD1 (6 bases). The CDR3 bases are TGTGCCATCAGCGATTCAGGGGTATATCAGCCCCAGCATTTT. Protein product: CAISDSGVYQPQHF.